This T cell receptor delta chain was observed in a study of gamma-delta T cells after stem cell transplantation. V lost 0 bases and J 2 bases, leaving 10 bases between the germline ends. The CDR3 totals 17 residues. The germline gives CDR1 GEAIGNYY, CDR2 EKD. TCRdb made new clone calls on the RT-PCR reads using CATT. The sample holds 12,000 to 15,000 delta-chain clones; more than 30% are singletons and the top ten take approximately 3.9%. The clonotype comes from a human donor. It is not recorded whose cells these are; they may come from a transplant donor. Sequences were obtained from gamma-delta T cells. The genes are TRDV2 and TRDJ3, with D maybe TRDD3 (6 bases). The CDR3 DNA is TGTGCCTGTGACACCGTCTGGGGTACCTGGGACACCCGACAGATGTTTTTC. It encodes CACDTVWGTWDTRQMFF.